The T cell receptor beta chain described here comes from a study of early T cells in non-severe SARS-CoV-2 infection. Study at large: Alpha and beta chains were unpaired, from unsorted whole-blood bulk RNA.

TCRdb reprocessed the 5' RACE reads with MiXCR, giving one entry per CDR3 protein. The repertoire has more than 85,000 distinct CDR3 sequences, roughly 15% of them found once; the top ten carry just over 5%. This clonotype has more than one count but fewer than ten. V gave up 1 base and J gave up 6 bases; unmatched junction bases: 8. CDR1 is MNHEY and CDR2 is SVGAGI in the germline V gene. The CDR3 is 15 residues long. This rearrangement joins TRBV6-5 to TRBJ2-7; 8 nucleotides agree with TRBD2. The starting material was whole blood, obtained at baseline. This sequence was found in an adult who was a healthcare worker with PCR-confirmed SARS-CoV-2 infection or an uninfected control (not recorded which). CDR3 residues: CASSYLAGRPVEQYF. CDR3 in DNA: TGTGCCAGCAGTTACTTAGCGGGGAGGCCGGTCGAGCAGTACTTC.